The 3 T cell receptor beta chains given below trace back to one sample, sequenced in a study of T cell responses to AZD1222 COVID-19 vaccine. TCRdb keeps only in-frame clones here, not all; method: immunoSEQ multiplex PCR. The sample carries some 140,000 clones, about 92% recorded once. Sequenced here: peripheral blood, sampled on day 0 of AZD1222 vaccination. All receptors derive from an adult in good health.

This chain uses TRBV30 with TRBJ2-3; D unclear. V was trimmed by 0 bases and J by 2 bases, leaving 6 bases between them. CDR1 and CDR2 (germline): GTSNPN, SVGIG (reference sequence). CDR3 size: 13 residues. CDR3 sequence reads: CAWSVRTTDTQYF. The CDR3 nucleotides are TGTGCCTGGAGTGTCAGAACCACAGATACGCAGTATTTT.

The chain links TRBV10-3 to TRBJ2-7; maybe TRBD1 (6 bases). Germline CDR1 reads ENHRY; CDR2 reads SYGVKD. Trimming took off 10 bases at V and 4 bases at J, with 20 bases between the two ends. The CDR3 is 14 amino acids. CDR3 loop: CATGQLGIGYEQYF. The CDR3 DNA is TGTGCCACCGGACAGTTAGGGATCGGTTACGAGCAGTACTTC.

This clone appeared a single time. The chain joins TRBV11-3 to TRBJ1-1; D is possibly TRBD1 (6 bases). CDR3 length: 15 residues. Germline V gives CDR1 SGHNT, CDR2 YENEEA. With 5 bases removed from V and 1 base from J, the gap between germline ends came to 14 bases. Here the CDR3 reads CASSRSIGGNTEAFF. The CDR3 DNA follows: TGTGCCAGCAGCCGATCAATAGGGGGGAACACTGAAGCTTTCTTT.